The entry that follows covers one T cell receptor beta chain sequence. The junction departs from the called germline gene at one end, perhaps through a read error. PCR used 60 Vbeta primers and 13 Jbeta primers. The method was immunoSEQ multiplex PCR; TCRdb's version includes in-frame clones alone and lacks a portion of them. The sample has about 160,000 clones; roughly 80% are singletons. The data were taken from a study of cytomegalovirus exposure and HLA in healthy donors. The CDR3 extends over 15 amino acids. Germline CDR1 SSHAT, CDR2 FNYEAQ (reference sequence). The receptor comes from a male donor in good health and CMV-seronegative. The sequencing sample was made of PBMCs. This sequence joins TRBV7-7 and TRBJ2-3, with D perhaps matching TRBD2 (6 bases). The CDR3 bases are TGTGCTAGCAGCCCGGGGGAGCGGAGCACAGATACGCAGTATTTT. Translating gives CASSPGERSTDTQYF.